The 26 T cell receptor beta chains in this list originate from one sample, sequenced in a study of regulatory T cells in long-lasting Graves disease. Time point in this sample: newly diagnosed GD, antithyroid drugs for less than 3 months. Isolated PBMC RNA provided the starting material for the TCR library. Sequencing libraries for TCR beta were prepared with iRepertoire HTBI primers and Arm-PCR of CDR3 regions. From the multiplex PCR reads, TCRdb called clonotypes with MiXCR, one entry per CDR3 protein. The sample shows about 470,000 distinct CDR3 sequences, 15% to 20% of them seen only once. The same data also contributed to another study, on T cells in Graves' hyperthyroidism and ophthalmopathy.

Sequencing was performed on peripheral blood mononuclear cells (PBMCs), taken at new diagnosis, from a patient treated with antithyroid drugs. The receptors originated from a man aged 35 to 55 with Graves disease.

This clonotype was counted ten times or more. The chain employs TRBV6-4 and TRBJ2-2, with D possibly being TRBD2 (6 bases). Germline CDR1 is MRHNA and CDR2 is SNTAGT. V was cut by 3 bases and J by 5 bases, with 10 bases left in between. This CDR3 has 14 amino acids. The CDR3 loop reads CASSEEGLTGELFF. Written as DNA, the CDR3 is TGTGCCAGCAGTGAGGAGGGGCTGACCGGGGAGCTGTTTTTT.

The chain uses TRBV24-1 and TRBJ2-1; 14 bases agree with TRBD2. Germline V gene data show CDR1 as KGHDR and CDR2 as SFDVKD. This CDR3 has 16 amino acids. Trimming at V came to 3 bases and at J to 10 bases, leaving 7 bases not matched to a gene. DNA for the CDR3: TGTGCCACCAGTGATCCGGGACTAGCGGGAGAGCGCGAGCAGTTCTTC. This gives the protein CATSDPGLAGEREQFF.

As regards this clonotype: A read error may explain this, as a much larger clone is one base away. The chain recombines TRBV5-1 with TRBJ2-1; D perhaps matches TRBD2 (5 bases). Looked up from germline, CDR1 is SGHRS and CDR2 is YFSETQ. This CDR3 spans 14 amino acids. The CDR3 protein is CANSGVKKNNEQFF. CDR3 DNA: TGCGCCAACAGCGGAGTCAAGAAAAACAATGAGCAGTTCTTC.

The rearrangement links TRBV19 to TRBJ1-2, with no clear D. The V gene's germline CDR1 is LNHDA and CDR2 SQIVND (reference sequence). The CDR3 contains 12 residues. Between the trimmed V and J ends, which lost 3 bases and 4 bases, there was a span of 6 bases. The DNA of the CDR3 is TGTGCCAGTAGTATGAGGTCCTATGGCTACACCTTC. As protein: CASSMRSYGYTF.

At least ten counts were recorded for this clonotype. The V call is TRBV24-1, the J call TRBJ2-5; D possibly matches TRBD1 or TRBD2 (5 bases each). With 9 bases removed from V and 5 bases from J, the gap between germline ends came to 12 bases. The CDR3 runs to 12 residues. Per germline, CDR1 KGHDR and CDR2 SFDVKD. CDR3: CATRGRDETQYF. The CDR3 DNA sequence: TGTGCCACCCGGGGCAGGGATGAGACCCAGTACTTC.

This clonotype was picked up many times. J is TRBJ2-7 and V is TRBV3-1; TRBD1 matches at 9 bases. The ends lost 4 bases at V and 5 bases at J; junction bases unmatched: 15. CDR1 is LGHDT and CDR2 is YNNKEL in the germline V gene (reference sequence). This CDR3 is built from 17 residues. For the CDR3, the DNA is TGTGCCAGCAGCCCCAAATCCACCGGGACAGGGTTGCACGAGCAGTACTTC. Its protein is CASSPKSTGTGLHEQYF.

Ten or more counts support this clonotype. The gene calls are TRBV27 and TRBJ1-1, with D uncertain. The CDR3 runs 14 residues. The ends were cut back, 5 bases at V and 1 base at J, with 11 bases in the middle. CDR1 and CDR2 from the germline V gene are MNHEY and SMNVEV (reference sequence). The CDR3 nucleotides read TGTGCCAGCAGTCCTCAACGGGAGAACACTGAAGCTTTCTTT. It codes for CASSPQRENTEAFF.

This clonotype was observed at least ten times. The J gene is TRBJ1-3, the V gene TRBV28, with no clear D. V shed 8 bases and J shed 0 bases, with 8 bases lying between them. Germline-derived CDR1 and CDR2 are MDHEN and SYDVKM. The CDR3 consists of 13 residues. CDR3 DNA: TGTGCCAGCTGGTACGGCTCTGGAAACACCATATATTTT. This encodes CASWYGSGNTIYF.

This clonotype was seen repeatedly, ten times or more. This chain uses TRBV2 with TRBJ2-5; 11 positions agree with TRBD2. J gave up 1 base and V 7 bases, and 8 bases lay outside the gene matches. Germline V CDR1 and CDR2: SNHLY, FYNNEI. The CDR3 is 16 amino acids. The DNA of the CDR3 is TGTGCCAGCACTACAGGAACTAGCGGGAGCCAAGAGACCCAGTACTTC. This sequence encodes CASTTGTSGSQETQYF.

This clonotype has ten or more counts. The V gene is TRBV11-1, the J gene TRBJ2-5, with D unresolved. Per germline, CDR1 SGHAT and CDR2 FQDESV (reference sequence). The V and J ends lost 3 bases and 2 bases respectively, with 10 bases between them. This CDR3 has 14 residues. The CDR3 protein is CASSLRMNQETQYF. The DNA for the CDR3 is TGTGCCAGCAGCTTGAGAATGAATCAAGAGACCCAGTACTTC.

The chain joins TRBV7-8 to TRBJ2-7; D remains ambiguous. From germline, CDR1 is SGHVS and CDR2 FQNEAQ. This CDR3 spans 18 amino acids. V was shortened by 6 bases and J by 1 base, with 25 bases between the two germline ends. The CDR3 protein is CASSSLEPDPILSYEQYF. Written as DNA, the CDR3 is TGTGCCAGCAGTTCCCTAGAGCCTGACCCCATCCTTTCCTACGAGCAGTACTTC.

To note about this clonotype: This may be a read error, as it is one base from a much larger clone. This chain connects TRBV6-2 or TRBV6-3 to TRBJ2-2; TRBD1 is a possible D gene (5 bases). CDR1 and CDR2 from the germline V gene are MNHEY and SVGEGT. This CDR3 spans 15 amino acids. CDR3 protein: CAGRIAQGNPGELFF. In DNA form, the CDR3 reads TGTGCCGGCAGGATCGCTCAGGGTAACCCCGGGGAGCTGTTTTTT.

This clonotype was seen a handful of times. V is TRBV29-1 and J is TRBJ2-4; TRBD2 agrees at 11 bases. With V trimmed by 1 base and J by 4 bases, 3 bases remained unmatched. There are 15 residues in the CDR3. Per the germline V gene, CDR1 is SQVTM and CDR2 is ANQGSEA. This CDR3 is CSVEGRLAGKNIQYF. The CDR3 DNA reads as TGCAGCGTTGAAGGTCGACTAGCGGGAAAAAACATTCAGTACTTC.

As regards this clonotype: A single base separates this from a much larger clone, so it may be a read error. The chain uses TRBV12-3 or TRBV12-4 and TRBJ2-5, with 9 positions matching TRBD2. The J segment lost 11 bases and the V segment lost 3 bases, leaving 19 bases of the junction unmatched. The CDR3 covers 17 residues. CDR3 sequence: CASSFLAGLASYNEQYF. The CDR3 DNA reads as TGTGCCAGCAGTTTTCTAGCGGGGCTCGCCTCCTACAATGAGCAGTACTTC.

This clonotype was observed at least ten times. This CDR3 is CASSTGGAGGGTQYF. The CDR3 bases are TGTGCCAGCAGTACAGGGGGGGCAGGAGGAGGTACGCAGTATTTT. The V call is TRBV28, the J call TRBJ2-3; D perhaps matches TRBD1 (8 bases). This CDR3 contains 15 residues. Germline V gene data show CDR1 as MDHEN and CDR2 as SYDVKM. Trimming stripped 5 bases from V and 8 bases from J, with 20 bases between.

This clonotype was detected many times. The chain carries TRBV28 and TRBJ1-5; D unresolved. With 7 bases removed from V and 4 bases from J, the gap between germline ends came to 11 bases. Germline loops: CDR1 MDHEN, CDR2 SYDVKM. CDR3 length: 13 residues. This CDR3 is CASILQVNQPQHF. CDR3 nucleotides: TGTGCCAGCATTCTCCAGGTTAATCAGCCCCAGCATTTT.

The CDR3 DNA follows: TGTGCCAGCAGTGAAGATGGAGGGGGGGTAAATACGCAGTATTTT. Translating gives CASSEDGGGVNTQYF. V usage is TRBV6-2 or TRBV6-3 and J usage is TRBJ2-3; D may be TRBD2 (7 bases). This CDR3 spans 15 amino acids. V was shortened by 5 bases and J by 7 bases, with 19 bases between the two germline ends. Looked up from germline, CDR1 is MNHEY and CDR2 is SVGEGT.

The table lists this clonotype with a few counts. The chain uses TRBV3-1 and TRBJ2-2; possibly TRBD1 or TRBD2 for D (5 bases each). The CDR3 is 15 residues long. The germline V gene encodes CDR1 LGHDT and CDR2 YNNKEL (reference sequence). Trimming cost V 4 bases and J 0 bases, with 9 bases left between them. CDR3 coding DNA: TGTGCCAGCAGCCGGGACCGATCGAACACCGGGGAGCTGTTTTTT. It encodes CASSRDRSNTGELFF.

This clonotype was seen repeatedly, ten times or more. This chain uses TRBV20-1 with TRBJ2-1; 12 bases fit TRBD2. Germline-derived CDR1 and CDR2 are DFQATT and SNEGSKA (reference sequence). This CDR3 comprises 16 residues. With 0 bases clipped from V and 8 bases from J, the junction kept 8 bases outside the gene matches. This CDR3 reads CSARDAASGRGHEQFF. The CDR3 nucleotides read TGCAGTGCTAGAGACGCCGCTAGCGGGAGGGGCCATGAGCAGTTCTTC.

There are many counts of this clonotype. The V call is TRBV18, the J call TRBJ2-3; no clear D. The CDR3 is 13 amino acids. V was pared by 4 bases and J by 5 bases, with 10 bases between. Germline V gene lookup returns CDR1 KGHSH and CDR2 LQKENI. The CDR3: CASSQFYGDTQYF. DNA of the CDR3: TGTGCCAGCTCACAATTTTACGGAGATACGCAGTATTTT.

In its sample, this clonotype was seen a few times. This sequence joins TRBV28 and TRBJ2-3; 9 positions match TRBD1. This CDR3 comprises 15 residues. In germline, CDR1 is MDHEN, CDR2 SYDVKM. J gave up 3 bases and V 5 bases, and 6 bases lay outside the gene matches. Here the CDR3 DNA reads TGTGCCAGCAGTGTCCCGGGACAGGGAACAGATACGCAGTATTTT. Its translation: CASSVPGQGTDTQYF.

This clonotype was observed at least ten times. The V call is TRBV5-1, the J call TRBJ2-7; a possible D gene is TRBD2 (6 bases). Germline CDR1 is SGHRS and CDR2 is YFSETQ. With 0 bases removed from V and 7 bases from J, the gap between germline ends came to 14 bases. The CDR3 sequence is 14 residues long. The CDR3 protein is CASSLGSGVGEQYF. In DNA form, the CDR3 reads TGCGCCAGCAGCTTGGGGTCGGGAGTCGGTGAGCAGTACTTC.

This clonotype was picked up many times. CDR3 nucleotide sequence: TGTGCCAGCAGCTTAACTGGCGGGAGGGCCACAGATACGCAGTATTTT. Protein product: CASSLTGGRATDTQYF. This chain links TRBV11-1 with TRBJ2-3, with 9 bases aligning to TRBD2. Germline lookup yields CDR1 SGHAT and CDR2 FQDESV (reference sequence). Trimming took 2 bases from V and 2 from J; bases not matched to a gene: 5. There are 16 residues in the CDR3.

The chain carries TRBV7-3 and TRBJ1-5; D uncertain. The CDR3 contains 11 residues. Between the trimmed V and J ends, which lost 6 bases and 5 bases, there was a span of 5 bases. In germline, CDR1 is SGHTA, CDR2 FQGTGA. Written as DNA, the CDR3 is TGTGCCAGCAGAGGCGATCAGCCCCAGCATTTT. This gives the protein CASRGDQPQHF.

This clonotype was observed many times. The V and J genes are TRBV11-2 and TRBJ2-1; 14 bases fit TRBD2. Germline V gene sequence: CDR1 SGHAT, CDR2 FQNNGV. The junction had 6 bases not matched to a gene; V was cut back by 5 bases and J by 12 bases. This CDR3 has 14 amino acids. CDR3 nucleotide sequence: TGTGCCAGCAGCCCGGGACTAGCGGGAGTGGGGCAGTTCTTC. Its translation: CASSPGLAGVGQFF.

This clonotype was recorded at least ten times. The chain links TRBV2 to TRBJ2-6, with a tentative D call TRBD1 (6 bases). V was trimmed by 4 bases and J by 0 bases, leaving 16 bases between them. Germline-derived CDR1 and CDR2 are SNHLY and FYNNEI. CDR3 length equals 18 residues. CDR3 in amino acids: CASSASGTRFSGANVLTF. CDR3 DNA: TGTGCCAGCAGTGCCTCCGGGACACGATTCTCTGGGGCCAACGTCCTGACTTTC. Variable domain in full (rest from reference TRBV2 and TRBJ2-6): EPEVTQTPSHQVTQMGQEVILRCVPISNHLYFYWYRQILGQKVEFLVSFYNNEISEKSEIFDDQFSVERPDGSNFTLKIRSTKLEDSAMYFCASSASGTRFSGANVLTFGAGSRLTVL.